This T cell receptor (beta chain) is from a study of T cells after somatic rescue of genetic block. Generated by immunoSEQ multiplex PCR, the TCRdb table keeps only in-frame clones and is missing some. The sample includes roughly 71,000 clones, approximately 90% of them seen just once. From germline, CDR1 is SGHRS and CDR2 YFSETQ. The J segment lost 5 bases and the V segment lost 0 bases, leaving 4 bases of the junction unmatched. This CDR3 has 15 residues. The TCR sequence derives from a man aged 30-40 years. What was sequenced was peripheral blood mononuclear cells (PBMCs). V usage is TRBV5-1 and J usage is TRBJ2-1; 8 positions match TRBD1. CDR3 bases: TGCGCCAGCAGCTTGGGGGCAGGGGGCAACAATGAGCAGTTCTTC. Translation gives CASSLGAGGNNEQFF.